This TCR beta chain was found in a study of T-cell memory formation after mild COVID-19. Germline V gene data show CDR1 as SEHNR and CDR2 as FQNEAQ (reference sequence). This CDR3 has 16 amino acids. Concerning this clonotype itself: An end of the junction differs from the germline gene, which may be a read error.

Using its own MiXCR run on the 5' RACE reads, TCRdb lists one record per CDR3 protein. The data show fewer than 600,000 distinct CDR3 sequences, with about a fifth seen just once and under 8.5% held by the top ten. This chain joins TRBV7-9 and TRBJ2-3, with D tentatively TRBD2 (6 bases). The TCR comes from an adult woman who had mild COVID-19 (a few samples of this study predate the infection). Cell type and time point are not known. Sequencing was performed on PBMCs or a T cell subset sorted from them (not recorded which). This CDR3 reads CAGSPAGSLKADTQYF. In nucleotides, the CDR3 is TGTGCCGGCAGCCCAGCGGGCAGTTTAAAGGCAGATACGCAGTATTTT.